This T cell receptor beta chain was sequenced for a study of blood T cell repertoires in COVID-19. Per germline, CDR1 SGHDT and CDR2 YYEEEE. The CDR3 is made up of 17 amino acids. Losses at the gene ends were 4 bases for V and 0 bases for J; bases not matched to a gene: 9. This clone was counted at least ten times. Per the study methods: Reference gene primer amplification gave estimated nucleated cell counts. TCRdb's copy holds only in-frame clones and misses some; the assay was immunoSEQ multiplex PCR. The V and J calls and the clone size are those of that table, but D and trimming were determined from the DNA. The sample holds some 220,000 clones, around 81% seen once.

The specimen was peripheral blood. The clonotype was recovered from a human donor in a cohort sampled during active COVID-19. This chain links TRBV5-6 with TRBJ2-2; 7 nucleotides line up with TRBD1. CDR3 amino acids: CASSPTGRPTNTGELFF. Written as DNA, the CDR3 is TGTGCCAGCAGCCCGACAGGGCGCCCTACGAACACCGGGGAGCTGTTTTTT.